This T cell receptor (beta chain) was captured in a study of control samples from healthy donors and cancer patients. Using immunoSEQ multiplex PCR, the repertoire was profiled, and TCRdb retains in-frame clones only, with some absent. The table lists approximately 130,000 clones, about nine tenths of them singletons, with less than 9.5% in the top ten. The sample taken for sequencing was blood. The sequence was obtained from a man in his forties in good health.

CDR3 bases: TGTGCCAGCAGTCCCCCAGGGAGTCGGGAAGCTTTCTTT. Protein sequence: CASSPPGSREAFF. The V call is TRBV6-5, the J call TRBJ1-1, with D tentatively TRBD1 (5 bases). Trimming shortened V by 5 bases and J by 8 bases, and 15 bases separated the two germline ends. Germline loops: CDR1 MNHEY, CDR2 SVGAGI. CDR3 length equals 13 residues.